These 16 T cell receptor beta chains share one sample of origin, sequenced in a study of blood T cell repertoires in COVID-19. Libraries were prepared by immunoSEQ multiplex PCR; TCRdb keeps only in-frame clonotypes and omits some of them. Here the sample spans 100,000 or so clones, roughly nine tenths being singletons. Specimen: peripheral blood. These receptors came from a man in his 60s with acute or convalescent COVID-19.

This chain uses TRBV7-9 with TRBJ2-3; 7 nucleotides line up with TRBD2. This CDR3 spans 17 amino acids. From germline, CDR1 is SEHNR and CDR2 FQNEAQ (reference sequence). The J segment lost 5 bases and the V segment lost 6 bases, leaving 17 bases of the junction unmatched. The CDR3 DNA reads as TGTGCCAGCAGGCGTCTCTCTAGCGGACTAAGGGGAGATACGCAGTATTTT. Amino acid sequence: CASRRLSSGLRGDTQYF.

The V gene is TRBV6-1, the J gene TRBJ2-1; D is possibly TRBD2 (6 bases). The length of the CDR3 is 15 residues. Germline CDR1 MNHNS, CDR2 SASEGT. V was pared by 2 bases and J by 4 bases, with 12 bases between. The DNA of the CDR3 is TGTGCCAGCAGTGAAAGGGACTTGAGTTACAATGAGCAGTTCTTC. Translation: CASSERDLSYNEQFF.

The rearrangement links TRBV9 to TRBJ2-1; 10 nucleotides line up with TRBD2. CDR3 size: 15 residues. After removal of 2 bases from V and 6 bases from J, the junction contained 5 bases not matched to a gene. From germline, CDR1 is SGDLS and CDR2 YYNGEE. CDR3 in amino acids: CASSVELAGFNEQFF. The CDR3 DNA follows: TGTGCCAGCAGCGTCGAACTAGCGGGGTTCAATGAGCAGTTCTTC.

The CDR3 reads CASSEMGRGLGGYTF. CDR3 bases: TGCGCCAGCAGTGAGATGGGCAGGGGGCTGGGTGGCTACACCTTC. This chain uses TRBV10-2 with TRBJ1-2; 8 bases fit TRBD1. This CDR3 region has 15 residues. Per germline, CDR1 WSHSY and CDR2 SAAADI. The V and J ends lost 2 bases and 7 bases, in that order; junction bases with no gene match: 9.

The V call is TRBV19, the J call TRBJ2-1; 12 bases agree with TRBD2. Germline V gene lookup returns CDR1 LNHDA and CDR2 SQIVND (reference sequence). With 1 base clipped from V and 6 bases from J, the junction kept 4 bases outside the gene matches. The CDR3 spans 16 residues. This chain's CDR3 is CASSIVPSGRANEQFF. In DNA, the CDR3 is TGTGCCAGTAGTATAGTGCCTAGCGGGAGGGCCAATGAGCAGTTCTTC.

This clone showed up just a few times. The chain links TRBV19 to TRBJ1-1; D is possibly TRBD1 (5 bases). Germline-derived CDR1 and CDR2 are LNHDA and SQIVND (reference sequence). CDR3 length: 14 residues. The germline V and J ends were trimmed by 5 bases and 1 base, with 11 bases remaining between them. This chain's CDR3 is CASSSGGGNTEAFF. In DNA, the CDR3 is TGTGCCAGTAGTTCCGGGGGGGGGAACACTGAAGCTTTCTTT.

In DNA form, the CDR3 reads TGTGCCACCAGCCGAAGGACAGGGGGATCCGATACGCAGTATTTT. It is translated as CATSRRTGGSDTQYF. V gene TRBV15 combines with J gene TRBJ2-3; 10 nucleotides agree with TRBD1. The J segment lost 6 bases and the V segment lost 5 bases, leaving 8 bases of the junction unmatched. The CDR3 spans 15 residues. Germline loops: CDR1 LNHNV, CDR2 YYDKDF (reference sequence).

The CDR3 loop reads CAIAPGQLSGNTIYF. CDR3 bases: TGTGCCATCGCTCCCGGACAGCTCTCTGGAAACACCATATATTTT. This chain uses TRBV10-3 with TRBJ1-3; possibly TRBD1 for D (6 bases). The V end was cut by 8 bases, the J end by 0 bases, with 14 bases between. Germline V CDR1 and CDR2: ENHRY, SYGVKD. The CDR3 sequence is 15 residues long.

V usage is TRBV27 and J usage is TRBJ2-1, with a weak D call TRBD1 (7 bases). Germline assignment: CDR1 MNHEY and CDR2 SMNVEV (reference sequence). This CDR3 contains 14 residues. The V and J ends lost 2 bases and 7 bases respectively, with 12 bases between them. The CDR3, as DNA: TGTGCCAGCAGTTTAGCAGGGGGGTCGAATGAGCAGTTCTTC. Translated, it gives CASSLAGGSNEQFF.

The rearrangement joins TRBV7-9 to TRBJ2-1; 8 nucleotides match TRBD2. The CDR3 runs to 14 residues. Germline assignment: CDR1 SEHNR and CDR2 FQNEAQ (reference sequence). J was trimmed by 9 bases and V by 5 bases; bases with no gene match: 9. CDR3 nucleotides: TGTGCCAGCAGCACCGGCGGGGGGCACGGTGAGCAGTTCTTC. This gives the protein CASSTGGGHGEQFF.

The chain has TRBV10-3 and TRBJ1-1; a possible D gene is TRBD1 (6 bases). Trimming shortened V by 4 bases and J by 3 bases, and 15 bases separated the two germline ends. CDR3 size: 15 residues. Germline CDR1 and CDR2: ENHRY and SYGVKD. In DNA form, the CDR3 reads TGTGCCATCAGTGCGGGACACACTGAAGACACTGAAGCTTTCTTT. Translation: CAISAGHTEDTEAFF.

This clone came up a few times. Other DNA sequences from this sample encode an identical CDR3 as well. The V and J genes are TRBV9 and TRBJ2-7; the match to TRBD2 covers 7 bases. Per the germline V gene, CDR1 is SGDLS and CDR2 is YYNGEE. CDR3 size: 14 residues. V gave up 2 bases and J gave up 0 bases; unmatched junction bases: 2. CDR3: CASSVGTTSYEQYF. DNA of the CDR3: TGTGCCAGCAGCGTGGGGACTACCTCCTACGAGCAGTACTTC.

This clone has a single count. This chain uses TRBV6-1 with TRBJ2-5; weak D call: TRBD1 (5 bases). The CDR3 totals 16 residues. From germline, CDR1 is MNHNS and CDR2 SASEGT. V was cut by 1 base and J by 2 bases, with 14 bases left in between. The CDR3 spells CASSEDQGWGQETQYF. The CDR3 DNA reads TGTGCCAGCAGTGAAGATCAGGGCTGGGGACAAGAGACCCAGTACTTC.

V is TRBV11-2 and J is TRBJ1-2, with D possibly being TRBD1 (5 bases). The CDR3 loop spans 15 amino acids. V was shortened by 5 bases and J by 7 bases, with 20 bases between the two germline ends. Germline V gives CDR1 SGHAT, CDR2 FQNNGV. CDR3 sequence (DNA): TGTGCCAGCAGCCAAAATACCGGACAAACTGGTGGCTACACCTTC. Its protein is CASSQNTGQTGGYTF.

This clone appeared a few times. CDR3 in amino acids: CASSQGTGSHYGYTF. The CDR3 DNA is TGTGCCAGCAGCCAAGGAACAGGGAGCCACTATGGCTACACCTTC. V gene TRBV3-1 (or the pseudogene TRBV3-2) combines with J gene TRBJ1-2, with D possibly TRBD1 on 6 matching bases. CDR1 is LGHDT, CDR2 YNNKEL, per germline (reference sequence). V lost 1 base and J 3 bases, leaving 12 bases between the germline ends. This CDR3 has 15 residues.

V usage is TRBV18 and J usage is TRBJ2-2; D gene uncertain. Germline CDR1 KGHSH, CDR2 LQKENI. The CDR3 spans 13 residues. V was clipped by 1 base and J by 5 bases, with 5 bases between them. This CDR3 reads CASSPLRTGELFF. The DNA for the CDR3 is TGTGCCAGCTCACCACTGAGGACCGGGGAGCTGTTTTTT.